A single sample gave rise to the 27 T cell receptor beta chains below, sequenced in a study of CXCR3-negative and CXCR3-positive naive CD8 T cells (dated by TCRdb to between 2018 and 2021). What the work shows at the level of the full study, not this receptor alone: TRB CDR3s from CXCR3-positive naive cells showed higher hydrophobicity (lower Kidera factor 4), lower energy, and higher strength and volume indices than CXCR3-negative naive cells.

Their antigens are not known. For sequencing, a NextSeq 550 was employed. The Human TCR Profiling Kit (MiLaboratory) was used to make UMI-labeled 5' RACE TRB cDNA libraries. TCRdb reprocessed the reads and provides one entry for every CDR3 protein sequence; no DNA is given. This specimen's table enumerates some 150,000 distinct CDR3 sequences. The top ten constitute about 0.48% of the sample. Sequences were obtained from naive CXCR3+ CD8+ T cells from blood. The cell subset or site label for this specimen denotes: CD45RO-CCR7+CD27+CD95- naive CD8+ T cells expressing CXCR3 (TNR3+). These receptors were taken from a human donor in good health. Some clones in this sample may be carry-over from other donors' samples.

The chain carries TRBV29-1 and TRBJ2-2. The germline V gene has CDR1 SQVTM and CDR2 ANQGSEA. CDR3 length equals 15 residues. CDR3 loop: CSVEDRSSNTGELFF.

The chain joins TRBV15 to TRBJ2-1; TCRdb calls TRBD2, which cannot be checked without DNA. The germline gives CDR1 LNHNV, CDR2 YYDKDF (reference sequence). This CDR3 is 15 amino acids long. The CDR3 spells CATSSRSASGNEQFF.

The V gene is TRBV28, the J gene TRBJ2-7; TCRdb selects TRBD1, and the lack of DNA leaves this call unchecked. The CDR3 has 15 amino acids. Germline V gene sequence: CDR1 MDHEN, CDR2 SYDVKM. CDR3 in amino acids: CASSFRDRGPPEQYF.

J is TRBJ2-1 and V is TRBV9. Germline CDR1 and CDR2: SGDLS and YYNGEE. The CDR3 spans 15 residues. CDR3 amino acids: CASSVATSKLSGQFF. Full variable domain (remainder filled in from reference TRBV9 and TRBJ2-1): DSGVTQTPKHLITATGQRVTLRCSPRSGDLSVYWYQQSLDQGLQFLIQYYNGEERAKGNILERFSAQQFPDLHSELNLSSLELGDSALYFCASSVATSKLSGQFFGPGTRLTVL.

CDR3 amino acids: CASSLTGQLNNEQFF. The chain employs TRBV7-9 and TRBJ2-1; TCRdb calls TRBD1, which cannot be checked without DNA. The CDR3 is made up of 15 amino acids. CDR1 and CDR2 (germline): SEHNR, FQNEAQ (reference sequence). Using reference TRBV7-9 and TRBJ2-1 for the parts outside the CDR3, the full variable domain is DTGVSQNPRHKITKRGQNVTFRCDPISEHNRLYWYRQTLGQGPEFLTYFQNEAQLEKSRLLSDRFSAERPKGSFSTLEIQRTEQGDSAMYLCASSLTGQLNNEQFFGPGTRLTVL.

The chain joins TRBV4-3 to TRBJ2-7; TCRdb proposes TRBD1, but this gene call is untestable without DNA. The CDR3 is 15 amino acids. Germline CDR1 is LGHNA and CDR2 is YSLEER. Here the CDR3 reads CASSQDRQGLYEQYF.

The chain uses TRBV29-1 and TRBJ2-1; TCRdb reports TRBD2, a call that lacks DNA to check it against. Germline V CDR1 and CDR2: SQVTM, ANQGSEA. CDR3 length: 15 amino acids. The CDR3 protein is CSVEFRERGENEQFF.

The CDR3 spells CASSEYSANEQFF. The chain combines TRBV25-1 with TRBJ2-1. The CDR3 sequence is 13 residues long. Germline lookup yields CDR1 MGHDK and CDR2 SYGVNS.

V is TRBV5-1 and J is TRBJ2-5; TCRdb's D call, TRBD2, is unchecked because there is no DNA. Germline V gives CDR1 SGHRS, CDR2 YFSETQ. The CDR3 is 15 residues long. CDR3 region: CASSLDLRGQETQYF.

The rearrangement links TRBV7-9 to TRBJ2-3; checking the TCRdb D call of TRBD2 is not possible without DNA. Germline loops: CDR1 SEHNR, CDR2 FQNEAQ (reference sequence). The CDR3 length is 15 residues. This chain's CDR3 is CASSLEGLVSDTQYF.

The chain joins TRBV27 to TRBJ2-1; the D gene TCRdb calls, TRBD1, cannot be checked with no DNA. Germline V gene sequence: CDR1 MNHEY, CDR2 SMNVEV (reference sequence). The CDR3 contains 14 residues. CDR3 amino acids: CASSFMGGSNEQFF.

By frequency, this clonotype registers medium-sized. The chain has TRBV6-5 and TRBJ1-1; with no DNA, the TCRdb D assignment of TRBD1 cannot be verified. Per germline, CDR1 MNHEY and CDR2 SVGAGI. This CDR3 has 13 amino acids. The CDR3 is CASSAGQGSEAFF.

The V gene is TRBV7-2, the J gene TRBJ2-3; TCRdb's assignment of TRBD2 cannot be checked, as there is no DNA. This CDR3 contains 16 residues. The germline V gene has CDR1 SGHTA and CDR2 FQGNSA. This CDR3 is CASSLVASGVTDTQYF.

CDR3 sequence: CASSQGQVEETQYF. The V gene is TRBV4-1, the J gene TRBJ2-5. The CDR3 loop spans 14 amino acids. Germline loops: CDR1 MGHRA, CDR2 YSYEKL.

The chain recombines TRBV16 with TRBJ2-7; the TRBD1 assignment by TCRdb is unverifiable without DNA. The CDR3 length is 16 residues. Germline V gene lookup returns CDR1 KGHSY and CDR2 FQNENV. CDR3 protein: CASSQYPGTGNYEQYF.

This chain connects TRBV28 to TRBJ2-1; the D call from TCRdb, TRBD2, cannot be confirmed without DNA. Germline assignment: CDR1 MDHEN and CDR2 SYDVKM. CDR3 length: 14 residues. The CDR3 is CASSFYAGGMEQFF.

The chain has TRBV20-1 and TRBJ2-7; TCRdb reports TRBD1, a call that lacks DNA to check it against. Germline V gives CDR1 DFQATT, CDR2 SNEGSKA (reference sequence). The CDR3 has 16 amino acids. The CDR3 sequence is CSARDGQHSGGYEQYF.

The chain uses TRBV13 and TRBJ2-7. This CDR3 has 14 amino acids. Germline loops: CDR1 PRHDT, CDR2 FYEKMQ (reference sequence). The CDR3: CASSQGMADYEQYF.

This chain links TRBV20-1 with TRBJ2-5; without DNA, the TCRdb call of TRBD1 cannot be checked. Germline CDR1 is DFQATT and CDR2 is SNEGSKA (reference sequence). The CDR3 consists of 16 residues. The CDR3 sequence: CSARPPERGDAETQYF.

The J gene is TRBJ1-2, the V gene TRBV12-5; the D call from TCRdb, TRBD1, cannot be confirmed without DNA. Germline values: CDR1 LGHNT, CDR2 FRNRAP. This CDR3 has 16 residues. Here the CDR3 reads CASGLATGVSNYGYTF. Combining the CDR3 with reference TRBV12-5 and TRBJ1-2 gives the whole variable domain DARVTQTPRHKVTEMGQEVTMRCQPILGHNTVFWYRQTMMQGLELLAYFRNRAPLDDSGMPKDRFSAEMPDATLATLKIQPSEPRDSAVYFCASGLATGVSNYGYTFGSGTRLTVV.

V gene TRBV4-2 combines with J gene TRBJ2-3. Germline V CDR1 and CDR2: LGHNA, YNFKEQ. This CDR3 is built from 13 residues. This chain's CDR3 is CASSQYNTDTQYF.

V usage is TRBV6-4 and J usage is TRBJ2-3; TCRdb designates TRBD1, a call that cannot be tested without DNA. The CDR3 contains 16 residues. Looked up from germline, CDR1 is MRHNA and CDR2 is SNTAGT. The CDR3 sequence is CASSDSGGGGTDTQYF.

The V and J genes are TRBV28 and TRBJ2-5; with no DNA, the TCRdb D assignment of TRBD1 cannot be verified. CDR3 length equals 16 residues. CDR1 MDHEN and CDR2 SYDVKM come from the germline V gene. This CDR3 is CASRPRPDISKETQYF.

The chain uses TRBV7-7 and TRBJ2-5; the TCRdb call, TRBD2, lacks DNA for checking. The CDR3 consists of 13 residues. CDR1 is SSHAT and CDR2 is FNYEAQ in the germline V gene (reference sequence). This CDR3 reads CASGGGGQETQYF.

The chain combines TRBV4-2 with TRBJ2-7; TCRdb proposes TRBD1, but this gene call is untestable without DNA. The CDR3 contains 14 residues. The germline CDR1 and CDR2 sequences are LGHNA and YNFKEQ. The CDR3 is CASSPGTGGIEQYF.

V usage is TRBV5-1 and J usage is TRBJ2-2; TCRdb outputs TRBD2, but without DNA this stays unchecked. The V gene's germline CDR1 is SGHRS and CDR2 YFSETQ. This CDR3 is built from 15 residues. This chain's CDR3 is CASSIGLAGTGELFF. The entire variable domain, with the rest obtained from reference TRBV5-1 and TRBJ2-2, is as follows: KAGVTQTPRYLIKTRGQQVTLSCSPISGHRSVSWYQQTPGQGLQFLFEYFSETQRNKGNFPGRFSGRQFSNSRSEMNVSTLELGDSALYLCASSIGLAGTGELFFGEGSRLTVL.

The chain employs TRBV28 and TRBJ2-3; TCRdb's assignment of TRBD2 cannot be checked, as there is no DNA. Germline-derived CDR1 and CDR2 are MDHEN and SYDVKM. CDR3 size: 16 residues. The CDR3 protein is CASSLLVGGPADTQYF.